The subject of this entry is one T cell receptor (beta chain). The antigen it binds to is not known. Base qualities are not recorded, but no much larger clone differs from it by a single base. The cohort comprised around 690 healthy bone marrow donors. At the time of sampling, every cohort member was nominally healthy, though immune exposures that went unrecorded were likely present. The donor tested CMV seropositive, placing the donor among the 289 seropositive members of the cohort. A peripheral blood sample was collected from each donor, and TCR beta sequencing was performed on peripheral blood mononuclear cells. Genomic DNA extraction from the blood cell samples was performed with the Qiagen DNeasy Blood Extraction Kit. Receptor libraries were prepared by the immunoSEQ multiplex PCR assay. The multiplex PCR relied on a mix of 60 forward primers for TCR Vbeta segments and 13 reverse primers for TCR Jbeta segments. Amplification of the CDR3 region of rearranged TCR beta genes was performed with a multiplex PCR assay on genomic DNA. Amplified TCR beta libraries were sequenced as 87-base-pair reads on the Illumina HiSeq System. On the study's bioinformatics: In a later analysis, roughly 80 million unique TCR beta chains were counted across the 650 to 700 repertoires, and roughly 11 million of these chains were shared by at least two donors. To remove PCR and sequencing errors, raw reads were error-corrected and collapsed into unique sequences using a nearest-neighbor algorithm that merged closely related sequences. To assign V, D and J gene segments, CDR3 sequences were aligned to IMGT reference sequences. For a sequence to be retained, at least a six-nucleotide match to both a V gene segment and a J gene segment was required. A rearrangement was called productive if the CDR3 had no stop codons and remained in frame with V and J, and every other rearrangement was called non-productive. CDR3 was defined by IMGT convention, running from the second conserved V-encoded cysteine to the conserved J-encoded phenylalanine. The earlier analysis of about 500 of the donors excluded sequences that lacked an unambiguous match to a single V gene segment. In an earlier analysis of 587 of the donors, a V segment was called functional when productive rearrangements were above 56.7%, and segregating when the standard deviation between donors exceeded 5%. A statistical classification framework was built for diagnosing cytomegalovirus status from the catalog of TCR beta chain sequences. A later analysis assigned V and J genes by comparing TCR nucleotide sequences with IMGT/GENE-DB human TR gene sequences. The TCRdist pipeline was used in a later analysis to assign CDR3 sequences and most-parsimonious VDJ recombination scenarios. In a later analysis, each TCR beta chain was defined by its CDR3 amino acid sequence together with its V-gene family, and reads without a unique V-gene family were excluded. As a way to deal with suspected cross-contamination and a sequencing artifact, a later analysis dropped nearly 600 nucleotide sequences that were highly shared and had low generation probability. In a later analysis, a clonal expansion index for each public chain was calculated from normalized within-repertoire ranks of inferred template counts. Generation probabilities in a later analysis came from a VDJ recombination model fitted to out-of-frame rearrangements, and those results were checked against IGoR. In a later analysis, TCR-TCR, TCR-HLA and TCR-CMV co-occurrence was scored with hypergeometric tests, and a repertoire-size bias correction was applied to TCR pairs. In a later analysis, false discovery rates were estimated by permuting HLA or CMV assignments 20 times. In a later analysis, co-occurring TCRs were grouped using DBSCAN, with TCRdist sequence similarity added in when clustering inside HLA-allele-positive subsets. Co-occurrence clustering excluded repertoires with fewer than 30,000 or more than 120,000 public chains, plus five with anomalous nucleotide sharing. Drawn from immuneACCESS, this table holds only the in-frame rearrangements with V and J called that TCRdb kept. Clones are partly lost; checked studies trace under half to an unresolved V gene and leave the rest unexplained. The DNA was the basis for D and trimming; V, J and clone size are from that table. Recorded for this sample are more than 95,000 clones; approximately 82% of them occurred a single time. About 20% of the sample comes from the top ten.

This specimen belongs to a study of cytomegalovirus exposure and HLA in healthy donors (dated by TCRdb to 2016 to 2017). Broadly, across the study: An earlier analysis of about 530 of the donors reported 276 Gb of sequence data and around 110 million unique TCR beta sequences obtained from 150 million to 200 million T cells. Around 320 gigabases of sequencing data and approximately 80 million unique TCR sequences were included in an early release covering about 600 HLA-typed donors. Among the roughly 400 genotyped donors, approximately 77% belonged to the genetic ancestry cluster associated with self-reported Caucasian donors. The study aimed to test whether cataloging public T cell receptors could reveal signatures of past pathogen exposure. Using immunosequencing, the study profiled T cell repertoires from about 610 subjects and related those repertoires to cytomegalovirus serostatus. In addition to the first cohort of roughly 700 subjects, a separate validation cohort of under 150 different subjects was used. The study combined high-throughput TCR immunosequencing, statistical association of individual TCRs with disease status, and machine learning to predict cytomegalovirus infection status. In a later analysis, previously published TCR beta repertoires from 666 donors were re-analyzed and high-resolution HLA genotyping was added so that TCR occurrence patterns could be studied. In the later analysis, no new phenotypic data were used to find candidate immune exposures; instead, reliance was placed on TCR beta sequences and their occurrence across donors. To decide whether each TCR beta V gene segment behaved as functional or pseudogenic, an earlier analysis of some 570 of the donors relied on high-throughput TCR beta sequencing. Alongside the repertoire data, information on donor age, sex, ethnicity and CMV serostatus was compiled. A later genetic analysis took genome-wide SNP genotypes for about 65% of the roughly 670 donors and used that subset as a discovery cohort. All discovery cohort repertoires had been generated on a single sequencing platform. Both class I and class II loci were covered by HLA typing, at four-digit resolution. The number of donors typed differed by locus, with 629-630 for A, B, C, DRB1 and DQB1, roughly 550 for DQA1, 600 to 610 for DPA1, and some 450 for DPB1. Because of strong linkage in the cohort, four to six DR-DQ haplotypes were treated as single units for association and clustering. Among a few hundred genotyped donors of the cohort, an average of approximately 250,000 unique TCR beta nucleotide sequences were sequenced per donor, roughly 20% of them non-productive. Overall study results and their limits: A cluster of highly shared sequence variants was judged likely to be a technical artifact of the sequencing pipeline. Linkage disequilibrium might explain the correlated functional status among segregating V segments, but an unknown experimental factor could not be excluded. Broadly in line with IMGT annotations, most TCR beta V segments showed up in productive rearrangements about 87% or about 30% of the time in an earlier analysis of several hundred of the donors. In vitro tests confirmed that a few of the cytomegalovirus-associated TCR beta chains recognize cytomegalovirus antigens. In a later analysis, most CMV-associated TCR beta chains were found to appear HLA-restricted, with HLA associations seemingly driven largely by CMV exposure. Strong co-occurrence of HLA alleles, especially DR and DQ, made assigning TCR associations to individual alleles difficult. A further reported finding was that TCR beta sequences accurately predicted the HLA-A and HLA-B alleles for most subjects in the first cohort. According to the authors, the approach could potentially be generalized to other disease states and immunological phenotypes. Roughly uniform sequencing depth across donors was assumed in presence/absence analyses, although this assumption may not hold. At a false discovery rate of 0.05, a later analysis linked about 16,000 TCR beta sequences to specific HLA alleles. Because counts were too low, roughly 16 rarely observed V segments, including chromosome 9 orphons, were left out of the earlier analysis of about 620 of the donors. The classifier was reported to diagnose cytomegalovirus status with high specificity and sensitivity in both the original cohort and the validation cohort. In the study, approximately 150 TCR beta chains were listed as associated with cytomegalovirus. According to a later analysis, TCR association rates differed among HLA loci, with DRB1 alleles showing the most associated TCRs and HLA-C alleles showing the fewest. Because HLA typing was unavailable for some donors at each locus, only the typed subset was used in association tests. Across donors, most TCR sequences were observed very rarely, whereas some public TCRs were present in many individuals. The only immune exposure information available for the cohort was CMV serostatus. In a later analysis, HLA-associated TCR beta chains were found to be more clonally expanded and to have lower generation probabilities than equally common non-associated chains. In a later genetic analysis, fewer N-insertions in productive TCRs were reported among donors in an Asian-associated ancestry cluster than the approximately 630-donor mean. This cohort had only TCR beta chains sequenced, and the lack of alpha or paired-chain data limited which features could be detected. V-gene and J-gene trimming of TCR beta chains was associated with a missense DCLRE1C variant in a later genetic analysis, and the association was replicated in an independent cohort. A later analysis reported that several top co-occurrence clusters appeared linked to parvovirus B19, influenza, CMV and Epstein-Barr virus.

This sequence originates from a man aged 18 to 30 in good health and CMV-seropositive. The sequenced material came from PBMCs.

The DNA sequence is given as TGTGCCAGCTCACCAGGGCTTAATGAAAAACTGTTTTTT. This codes for CASSPGLNEKLFF. The receptor chain draws on TRBV18 and TRBJ1-4; too little of a D gene remains to name it. Looking up the germline V gene yields CDR1 KGHSH and CDR2 LQKENI. V and J lose 2 bases and 4 bases, and a span of 5 bases separates them. From the cysteine through the phenylalanine, the CDR3 covers 13 amino acids. Only the CDR3 DNA is retained, 39 bases long and in frame from the first base.